A single sample is the source of the 27 T cell receptor beta chains below, sequenced in a study of shared clonotypes between healthy human individuals. Produced via immunoSEQ multiplex PCR; TCRdb's table is partial and in-frame only. In the table there are about 2.4 million clones, roughly 93% of which are singletons. What was sequenced was naive CD4+ T cells from PBMCs. This sample's subset: CD45RA+ positively selected. These receptors were taken from a man in his late teens or twenties in good health. Some clones in this sample may be carry-over from other donors' samples.

The rearrangement links TRBV18 to TRBJ1-1, with 9 bases aligning to TRBD1. The length of the CDR3 is 14 residues. Germline V lookup: CDR1 KGHSH, CDR2 LQKENI. The V gene end was trimmed by 4 bases and the J gene end by 5 bases; junction bases not matched to a gene: 5. The CDR3 loop is CASSHTGGGTEAFF. Written as DNA, the CDR3 is TGTGCCAGCTCACATACAGGGGGCGGGACTGAAGCTTTCTTT.

J is TRBJ2-1 and V is TRBV19; D assignment may be TRBD1 or TRBD2 (6 bases each). The V and J ends lost 1 base and 4 bases respectively, with 17 bases between them. The CDR3 runs to 17 residues. The germline gives CDR1 LNHDA, CDR2 SQIVND (reference sequence). The CDR3 region is CASSIGRGPSTYNEQFF. For the CDR3, the DNA is TGTGCCAGTAGTATAGGCCGGGGGCCTTCTACTTACAATGAGCAGTTCTTC. Full variable domain (rest looked up from reference TRBV19 and TRBJ2-1): DGGITQSPKYLFRKEGQNVTLSCEQNLNHDAMYWYRQDPGQGLRLIYYSQIVNDFQKGDIAEGYSVSREKKESFPLTVTSAQKNPTAFYLCASSIGRGPSTYNEQFFGPGTRLTVL.

The chain joins TRBV7-2 to TRBJ2-2; D gene unclear. Germline values: CDR1 SGHTA, CDR2 FQGNSA. Trimming left V 1 base short and J 4 bases short, with 7 bases between. This CDR3 has 14 amino acids. CDR3 DNA: TGTGCCAGCAGCTTAGTGGTGACCACCGGGGAGCTGTTTTTT. This encodes CASSLVVTTGELFF.

The chain is built from TRBV2 and TRBJ2-3; D call uncertain. Germline V CDR1 and CDR2: SNHLY, FYNNEI. V was shortened by 4 bases and J by 5 bases, with 4 bases between the two germline ends. CDR3 length: 11 amino acids. CDR3 protein: CASSGQDTQYF. Written as DNA, the CDR3 is TGTGCCAGCAGTGGTCAAGATACGCAGTATTTT. Supplemented by reference TRBV2 and TRBJ2-3, the full variable domain reads EPEVTQTPSHQVTQMGQEVILRCVPISNHLYFYWYRQILGQKVEFLVSFYNNEISEKSEIFDDQFSVERPDGSNFTLKIRSTKLEDSAMYFCASSGQDTQYFGPGTRLTVL.

The chain couples TRBV5-1 to TRBJ2-3; D unresolved. V dropped 2 bases and J dropped 5 bases, with 12 bases sitting between them. The CDR3 is made up of 14 amino acids. The germline CDR1 and CDR2 sequences are SGHRS and YFSETQ. The CDR3 DNA reads TGCGCCAGCAGCTTTTCGCTCAATAGAGATACGCAGTATTTT. It translates to CASSFSLNRDTQYF.

A few counts support this clone. At the DNA level, this CDR3 is encoded by other sequences in the same sample as well. The gene calls are TRBV18 and TRBJ1-1; D uncertain. The CDR3 has 13 residues. V was shortened by 0 bases and J by 5 bases, with 7 bases between the two germline ends. The germline V gene has CDR1 KGHSH and CDR2 LQKENI. CDR3 loop: CASSPPSDTEAFF. In nucleotides, the CDR3 is TGTGCCAGCTCACCACCTTCGGATACTGAAGCTTTCTTT.

Worth noting for this clone: The junction and the germline gene differ at one end; a read error may be behind it. The gene calls are TRBV5-6 and TRBJ2-3; TRBD2 matches at 11 bases. The CDR3 is made up of 14 amino acids. The germline V gene has CDR1 SGHDT and CDR2 YYEEEE. CDR3: CASGFGLAGDTQYF. The CDR3 nucleotides read TGTGCCAGCGGCTTCGGACTAGCGGGAGATACGCAGTATTTT. Based on the CDR3 plus reference TRBV5-6 and TRBJ2-3, the full variable domain is DAGVTQSPTHLIKTRGQQVTLRCSPKSGHDTVSWYQQALGQGPQFIFQYYEEEERQRGNFPDRFSGHQFPNYSSELNVNALLLGDSALYLCASGFGLAGDTQYFGPGTRLTVL.

CDR3 sequence (DNA): TGTGCCTGGACCAGGACTGACTCCTACAATGAGCAGTTCTTC. It translates to CAWTRTDSYNEQFF. The V and J genes are TRBV30 and TRBJ2-1; D possibly corresponds to TRBD2 (5 bases). The germline V and J ends were trimmed by 4 bases and 0 bases, with 10 bases remaining between them. Per the germline V gene, CDR1 is GTSNPN and CDR2 is SVGIG (reference sequence). The CDR3 has 14 amino acids.

The J gene is TRBJ2-3, the V gene TRBV6-6; D gene unclear. CDR1 MNHNY and CDR2 SVGAGI come from the germline V gene (reference sequence). This CDR3 comprises 14 residues. Trimming removed 2 bases from V and 4 bases from J, with 10 bases in between. CDR3 sequence: CASSYSPRADTQYF. DNA for the CDR3: TGTGCCAGCAGTTACAGCCCAAGAGCAGATACGCAGTATTTT.

In the case of this clone: Its ends do not fully match the called genes, so a read error is possible. This sequence joins TRBV6-1 and TRBJ2-7; 11 bases line up with TRBD1. This CDR3 region has 14 residues. CDR1 and CDR2 from the germline V gene are MNHNS and SASEGT. The CDR3 DNA is TGTGCCGGCAGAGGGACAGGGGGTTCCTACGAGCAGTACTTC. The encoded protein is CAGRGTGGSYEQYF.

This chain connects TRBV14 to TRBJ2-7, with 13 bases aligning to TRBD2. V lost 1 base and J lost 5; bases outside the gene matches: 8. There are 17 residues in the CDR3. Per germline, CDR1 SGHDN and CDR2 FVKESK. CDR3 region: CASSQVRGTSGIDEQYF. The CDR3 DNA follows: TGTGCCAGCAGCCAAGTGCGGGGGACTAGCGGGATCGACGAGCAGTACTTC.

The CDR3 coding sequence is TGTGCCAGCAGCGTAGATAGCGGGCACAATGAGCAGTTCTTC. As protein: CASSVDSGHNEQFF. The chain couples TRBV9 to TRBJ2-1; 7 bases match TRBD2. The trim removed 0 bases at V and 5 bases at J, leaving 2 bases unmatched. This CDR3 region has 14 residues. CDR1 and CDR2 from the germline V gene are SGDLS and YYNGEE.

The chain employs TRBV5-1 and TRBJ1-2, with 9 bases that match TRBD1. Per germline, CDR1 SGHRS and CDR2 YFSETQ. V shed 3 bases and J 2 bases; nucleotides not matched to a gene: 5. This CDR3 comprises 15 residues. The chain's CDR3 is CASSSRQGENYGYTF. In nucleotides, the CDR3 is TGCGCCAGCAGCTCGCGACAGGGGGAAAACTATGGCTACACCTTC.

Regarding this clone: This CDR3 is also generated by other DNA sequences in the sample. The chain combines TRBV28 with TRBJ2-5; D remains unclear. V was trimmed by 3 bases and J by 1 base, leaving 6 bases between them. The V gene's germline CDR1 is MDHEN and CDR2 SYDVKM. The CDR3 runs 13 residues. The CDR3 is CASSLGPQETQYF. CDR3 sequence (DNA): TGTGCCAGCAGTTTGGGTCCCCAAGAGACCCAGTACTTC. The complete variable domain, with remaining parts taken from reference TRBV28 and TRBJ2-5, reads DVKVTQSSRYLVKRTGEKVFLECVQDMDHENMFWYRQDPGLGLRLIYFSYDVKMKEKGDIPEGYSVSREKKERFSLILESASTNQTSMYLCASSLGPQETQYFGPGTRLLVL.

With regard to this clone: The sample holds other DNA sequences that translate to the same CDR3. The V gene is TRBV18, the J gene TRBJ2-7; 7 nucleotides line up with TRBD2. The germline V gene has CDR1 KGHSH and CDR2 LQKENI. The CDR3 runs to 14 residues. Trimming removed 6 bases from V and 2 bases from J; junction bases left unmatched: 7. CDR3 amino acids: CASSPSGDTYEQYF. As DNA, the CDR3 is TGTGCCAGCTCCCCCAGCGGGGATACCTACGAGCAGTACTTC. The whole variable domain, filled in from reference TRBV18 and TRBJ2-7, reads NAGVMQNPRHLVRRRGQEARLRCSPMKGHSHVYWYRQLPEEGLKFMVYLQKENIIDESGMPKERFSAEFPKEGPSILRIQQVVRGDSAAYFCASSPSGDTYEQYFGPGTRLTVT.

The chain is built from TRBV27 and TRBJ2-5, with 8 bases matching TRBD2. Germline CDR1 reads MNHEY; CDR2 reads SMNVEV (reference sequence). CDR3 size: 16 residues. Germline trimming cut 7 bases from V and 1 base from J; bases unmatched to any gene: 11. In DNA, the CDR3 is TGTGCCAGCACCCCGTTTGGCGGGAGGATCCAAGAGACCCAGTACTTC. This sequence encodes CASTPFGGRIQETQYF.

The chain combines TRBV25-1 with TRBJ2-4; TRBD2 is a possible D gene (6 bases). Trimming removed 4 bases at V and 4 bases at J, with 11 bases between. The CDR3 spans 14 residues. CDR1 is MGHDK, CDR2 SYGVNS, per germline. In DNA form, the CDR3 reads TGTGCCAGCAGTGCCGCAGGGACTAAAAACATTCAGTACTTC. Encoded protein: CASSAAGTKNIQYF.

The chain couples TRBV25-1 to TRBJ1-4; 9 bases map to TRBD1. With 6 bases clipped from V and 12 bases from J, the junction kept 14 bases outside the gene matches. Looked up from germline, CDR1 is MGHDK and CDR2 is SYGVNS. The CDR3 sequence is 15 residues long. CDR3 sequence: CASRDNRGLGGELFF. The CDR3 coding sequence is TGTGCCAGCAGGGACAACAGGGGGCTGGGGGGGGAACTGTTTTTT.

The chain is built from TRBV5-4 and TRBJ1-5; TRBD1 is a possible D gene (5 bases). V was pared by 0 bases and J by 1 base, with 11 bases between. This CDR3 has 16 residues. The germline gives CDR1 SGHNT, CDR2 YYREEE (reference sequence). The DNA for the CDR3 is TGTGCCAGCAGCTTGGCCCCGGGGGAAAGCAATCAGCCCCAGCATTTT. It translates to CASSLAPGESNQPQHF.

J is TRBJ2-5 and V is TRBV6-5, with a tentative D call TRBD2 (6 bases). CDR1 is MNHEY and CDR2 is SVGAGI in the germline V gene. The CDR3 is 11 residues long. With 11 bases removed from V and 3 bases from J, the gap between germline ends came to 10 bases. Written as DNA, the CDR3 is TGTGCCTCTAGCGAAGAAGAGACCCAGTACTTC. Its protein product is CASSEEETQYF.

This chain joins TRBV18 and TRBJ2-3, with 9 nucleotides matching TRBD1. The V and J ends lost 6 bases and 2 bases, in that order; junction bases with no gene match: 6. The length of the CDR3 is 15 residues. Germline V lookup: CDR1 KGHSH, CDR2 LQKENI. CDR3 in amino acids: CASSRDREVTDTQYF. In DNA form, the CDR3 reads TGTGCCAGCTCCCGGGACAGGGAAGTCACAGATACGCAGTATTTT.

The chain combines TRBV19 with TRBJ1-3; D not certain. This CDR3 is 16 amino acids long. The germline V and J ends were trimmed by 9 bases and 0 bases, with 18 bases remaining between them. The germline V gene has CDR1 LNHDA and CDR2 SQIVND (reference sequence). CDR3 in DNA: TGTGCCAGCCAGGAGAGTCTGATCAACTCTGGAAACACCATATATTTT. Protein: CASQESLINSGNTIYF. Full variable domain (missing parts from reference TRBV19 and TRBJ1-3): DGGITQSPKYLFRKEGQNVTLSCEQNLNHDAMYWYRQDPGQGLRLIYYSQIVNDFQKGDIAEGYSVSREKKESFPLTVTSAQKNPTAFYLCASQESLINSGNTIYFGEGSWLTVV.

CDR3 sequence: CASSYGAAYEQYF. The CDR3 bases are TGTGCCAGCAGTTATGGAGCTGCCTACGAGCAGTACTTC. The chain couples TRBV6-5 to TRBJ2-7; D is ambiguous. The germline gives CDR1 MNHEY, CDR2 SVGAGI. The CDR3 is made up of 13 amino acids. V was clipped by 3 bases and J by 2 bases, with 8 bases between them.

The chain couples TRBV5-1 to TRBJ2-6, with D maybe TRBD1 (5 bases). Trimming took off 0 bases at V and 2 bases at J, with 21 bases between the two ends. This CDR3 is 20 amino acids long. CDR1 SGHRS and CDR2 YFSETQ come from the germline V gene. For the CDR3, the DNA is TGCGCCAGCAGCTTGGCCAATGATCCCAGGGTGATAACTGGGGCCAACGTCCTGACTTTC. Amino acids: CASSLANDPRVITGANVLTF.

Comment on this clone: This sample also contains other DNA sequences that code for the same CDR3. The chain uses TRBV5-1 and TRBJ2-2, with TRBD1 as a possible D gene (6 bases). Between the trimmed V and J ends, which lost 4 bases and 2 bases, there was a span of 9 bases. Germline lookup yields CDR1 SGHRS and CDR2 YFSETQ. The CDR3 runs 14 residues. CDR3 loop: CASSLQGNTGELFF. CDR3 nucleotide sequence: TGCGCCAGCAGCCTACAGGGAAACACCGGGGAGCTGTTTTTT.

This chain connects TRBV4-1 to TRBJ2-5, with D unclear. Germline CDR1 MGHRA, CDR2 YSYEKL. The CDR3 sequence is 16 residues long. The V gene lost 0 bases and the J gene lost 4 bases, with 15 bases spanning the gap. CDR3 bases: TGCGCCAGCAGCCAAGATCGAAGTCGGATAGGAGAGACCCAGTACTTC. This gives the protein CASSQDRSRIGETQYF.

This chain uses TRBV7-2 with TRBJ2-5; 8 nucleotides line up with TRBD1. This CDR3 contains 16 residues. The ends lost 5 bases at V and 5 bases at J; junction bases unmatched: 13. CDR1 is SGHTA and CDR2 is FQGNSA in the germline V gene. CDR3 nucleotide sequence: TGTGCCAGCAGCCCATACAGGGGGATAGGCCAGGAGACCCAGTACTTC. It encodes CASSPYRGIGQETQYF.